This TCR beta chain came from a study of early T cells in non-severe SARS-CoV-2 infection. At least ten counts were recorded for this clonotype. The CDR3 runs to 16 residues. Trimming pared 6 bases from V and 8 bases from J, leaving 23 bases between. Germline V lookup: CDR1 SGDLS, CDR2 YYNGEE. TCRdb called the 5' RACE reads again in MiXCR, with one record for every CDR3 protein. The data show roughly 50,000 distinct CDR3 sequences, roughly 8.8% seen once. The receptor was derived from an adult who was a healthcare worker with PCR-confirmed SARS-CoV-2 infection or an uninfected control (not recorded which). The chain joins TRBV9 to TRBJ2-2, with D possibly being TRBD1 or TRBD2 (6 bases each). The material sequenced was whole blood. The CDR3 DNA reads TGTGCCAGCACCACCCAGTTAGGGGGGACGATGGGGGAGCTGTTTTTT. Encoded protein: CASTTQLGGTMGELFF.